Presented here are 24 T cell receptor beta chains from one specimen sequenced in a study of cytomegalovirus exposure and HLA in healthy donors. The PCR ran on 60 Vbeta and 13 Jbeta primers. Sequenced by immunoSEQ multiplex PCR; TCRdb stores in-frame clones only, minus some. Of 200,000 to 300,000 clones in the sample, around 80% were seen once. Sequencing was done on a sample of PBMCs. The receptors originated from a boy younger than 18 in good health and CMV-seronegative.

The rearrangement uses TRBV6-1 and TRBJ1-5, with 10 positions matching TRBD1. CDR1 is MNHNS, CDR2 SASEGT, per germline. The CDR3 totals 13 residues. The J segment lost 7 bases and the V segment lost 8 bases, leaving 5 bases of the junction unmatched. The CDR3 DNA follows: TGTGCCAGCCAAGACAGGGGGCGGCAGCCCCAGCATTTT. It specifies CASQDRGRQPQHF.

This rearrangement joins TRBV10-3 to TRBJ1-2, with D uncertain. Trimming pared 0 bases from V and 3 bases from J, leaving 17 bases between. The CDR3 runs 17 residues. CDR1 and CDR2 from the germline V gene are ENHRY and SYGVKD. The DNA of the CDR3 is TGTGCCATCAGTGAGTCGAGCCCCGTGGCAGGTGACTATGGCTACACCTTC. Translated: CAISESSPVAGDYGYTF.

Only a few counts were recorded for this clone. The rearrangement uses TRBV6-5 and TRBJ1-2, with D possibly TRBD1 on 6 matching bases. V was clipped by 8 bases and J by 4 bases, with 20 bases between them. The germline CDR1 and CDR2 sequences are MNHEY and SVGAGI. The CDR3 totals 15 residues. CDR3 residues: CASGGGRWISYGYTF. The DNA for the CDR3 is TGTGCCAGCGGCGGGGGCAGATGGATTTCCTATGGCTACACCTTC.

The CDR3 spells CAWSVLGTGANVLTF. CDR3 DNA: TGTGCCTGGAGTGTACTCGGGACTGGGGCCAACGTCCTGACTTTC. The chain employs TRBV30 and TRBJ2-6, with a possible D match to TRBD2 (5 bases). The ends were cut back, 0 bases at V and 2 bases at J, with 8 bases in the middle. There are 15 residues in the CDR3. The germline V gene encodes CDR1 GTSNPN and CDR2 SVGIG (reference sequence).

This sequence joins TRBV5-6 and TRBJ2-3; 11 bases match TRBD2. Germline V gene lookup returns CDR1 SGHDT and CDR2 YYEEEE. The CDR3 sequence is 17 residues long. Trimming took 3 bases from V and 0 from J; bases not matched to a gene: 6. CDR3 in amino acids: CASSWGRLAGSTDTQYF. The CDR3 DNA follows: TGTGCCAGCAGCTGGGGGAGACTAGCGGGGAGCACAGATACGCAGTATTTT.

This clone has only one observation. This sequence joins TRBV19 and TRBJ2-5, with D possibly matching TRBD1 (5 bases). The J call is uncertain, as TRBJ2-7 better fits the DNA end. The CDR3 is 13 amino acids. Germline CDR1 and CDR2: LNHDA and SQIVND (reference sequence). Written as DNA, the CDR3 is TGTGCCAGTAGTACCTCTCAGGGTGGCGAGCAGTACTTC. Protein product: CASSTSQGGEQYF.

CDR3 loop: CASNQWGGTEAFF. As DNA, the CDR3 is TGCGCCAGCAATCAATGGGGAGGCACTGAAGCTTTCTTT. The chain couples TRBV4-1 to TRBJ1-1; D not resolved. This CDR3 is 13 amino acids long. Germline V gene sequence: CDR1 MGHRA, CDR2 YSYEKL. Trimming took off 7 bases at V and 4 bases at J, with 13 bases between the two ends.

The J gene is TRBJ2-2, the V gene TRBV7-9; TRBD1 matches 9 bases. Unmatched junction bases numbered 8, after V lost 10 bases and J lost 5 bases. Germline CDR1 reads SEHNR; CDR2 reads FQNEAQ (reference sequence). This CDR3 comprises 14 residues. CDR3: CATVDRGGTGELFF. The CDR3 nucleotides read TGTGCCACCGTAGACAGGGGGGGTACCGGGGAGCTGTTTTTT.

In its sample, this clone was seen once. The CDR3 DNA reads TGTGCCAGCAGTTACTCCTGGGAGGGCACTGAAGCTTTCTTT. Protein: CASSYSWEGTEAFF. J is TRBJ1-1 and V is TRBV6-5; D is ambiguous. CDR1 is MNHEY and CDR2 is SVGAGI in the germline V gene. The CDR3 consists of 14 residues. Between the trimmed V and J ends, which lost 0 bases and 4 bases, there was a span of 9 bases.

The CDR3 coding sequence is TGCAGCGTTGAAGGCGGTCCGGGAGGGGATACGCAGTATTTT. Amino acid sequence: CSVEGGPGGDTQYF. The rearrangement joins TRBV29-1 to TRBJ2-3; 8 nucleotides agree with TRBD2. Germline values: CDR1 SQVTM, CDR2 ANQGSEA. This CDR3 contains 14 residues. Losses at the gene ends were 1 base for V and 6 bases for J; bases not matched to a gene: 6.

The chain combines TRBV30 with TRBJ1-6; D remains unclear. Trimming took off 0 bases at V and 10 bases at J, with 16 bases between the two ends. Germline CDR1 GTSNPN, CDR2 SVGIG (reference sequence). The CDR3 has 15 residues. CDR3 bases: TGTGCCTGGAGTGTAGTCGGAGGAGGAGGCTCACCCCTCCACTTT. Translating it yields CAWSVVGGGGSPLHF.

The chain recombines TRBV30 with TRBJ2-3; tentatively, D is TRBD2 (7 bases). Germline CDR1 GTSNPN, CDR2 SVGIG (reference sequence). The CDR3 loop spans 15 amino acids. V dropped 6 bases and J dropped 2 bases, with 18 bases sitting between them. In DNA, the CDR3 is TGTGCCTGCACGGCGGCGGGGGCCATCACAGATACGCAGTATTTT. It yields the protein CACTAAGAITDTQYF.

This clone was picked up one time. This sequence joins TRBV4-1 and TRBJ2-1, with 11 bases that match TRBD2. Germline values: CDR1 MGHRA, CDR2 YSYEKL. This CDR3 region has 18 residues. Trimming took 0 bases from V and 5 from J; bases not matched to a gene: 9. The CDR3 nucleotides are TGCGCCAGCAGCCAAGATAATTCCGGGACTAGCGGACACAATGAGCAGTTCTTC. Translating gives CASSQDNSGTSGHNEQFF.

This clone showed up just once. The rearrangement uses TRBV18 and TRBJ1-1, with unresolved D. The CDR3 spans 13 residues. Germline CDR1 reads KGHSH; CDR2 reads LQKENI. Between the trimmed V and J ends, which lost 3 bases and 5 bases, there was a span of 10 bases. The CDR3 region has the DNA TGTGCCAGCTCACCCCCGACAAGGACTGAAGCTTTCTTT. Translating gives CASSPPTRTEAFF.

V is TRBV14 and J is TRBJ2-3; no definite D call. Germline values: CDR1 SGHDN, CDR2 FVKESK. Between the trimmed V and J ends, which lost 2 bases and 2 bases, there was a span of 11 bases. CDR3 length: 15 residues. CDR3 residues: CASSQFPRLTDTQYF. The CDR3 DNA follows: TGTGCCAGCAGCCAATTTCCGAGGCTCACAGATACGCAGTATTTT. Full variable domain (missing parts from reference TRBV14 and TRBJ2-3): EAGVTQFPSHSVIEKGQTVTLRCDPISGHDNLYWYRRVMGKEIKFLLHFVKESKQDESGMPNNRFLAERTGGTYSTLKVQPAELEDSGVYFCASSQFPRLTDTQYFGPGTRLTVL.

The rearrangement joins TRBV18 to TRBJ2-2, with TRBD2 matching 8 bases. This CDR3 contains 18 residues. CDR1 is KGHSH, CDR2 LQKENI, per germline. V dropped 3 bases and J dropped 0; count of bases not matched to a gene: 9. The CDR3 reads CASSPPFSGTTNTGELFF. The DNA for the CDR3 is TGTGCCAGCTCACCTCCGTTTAGCGGGACTACGAACACCGGGGAGCTGTTTTTT.

The CDR3 nucleotides read TGTGCCAGCAAGACTAGTTGGGGGGGGACCCACGAGCAGTACTTC. This translates into CASKTSWGGTHEQYF. The rearrangement joins TRBV21-1 to TRBJ2-7; TRBD2 reflects the table's D call only, with no check against the DNA. TRBV21-1 is designated a pseudogene. CDR3 length equals 15 residues.

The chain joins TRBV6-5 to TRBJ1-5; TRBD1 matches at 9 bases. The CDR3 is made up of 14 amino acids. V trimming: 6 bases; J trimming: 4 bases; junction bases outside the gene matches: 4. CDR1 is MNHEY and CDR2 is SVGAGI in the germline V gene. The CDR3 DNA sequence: TGTGCCAGCAGACCGACAGGGGGTAATCAGCCCCAGCATTTT. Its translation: CASRPTGGNQPQHF.

The CDR3 coding sequence is TGTGCCAGCAGCCTGGGCAGTTCGAACACTGAAGCTTTCTTT. It yields the protein CASSLGSSNTEAFF. The chain combines TRBV6-5 with TRBJ1-1; the D is unclear. The CDR3 totals 14 residues. Germline CDR1 is MNHEY and CDR2 is SVGAGI. V lost 6 bases, J lost 1 base, and 12 bases lay in between.

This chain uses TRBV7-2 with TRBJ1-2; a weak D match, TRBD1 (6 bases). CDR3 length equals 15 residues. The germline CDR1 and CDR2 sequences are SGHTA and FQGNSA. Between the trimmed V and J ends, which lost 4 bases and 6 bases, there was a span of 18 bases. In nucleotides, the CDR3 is TGTGCCAGCAGCTCCGAGGGGGAACTTATTAATGGCTACACCTTC. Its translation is CASSSEGELINGYTF.

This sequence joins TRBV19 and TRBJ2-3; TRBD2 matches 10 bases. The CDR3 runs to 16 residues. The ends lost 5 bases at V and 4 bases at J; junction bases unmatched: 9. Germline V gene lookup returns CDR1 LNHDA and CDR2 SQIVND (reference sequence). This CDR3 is CASSDKREGLSDTQYF. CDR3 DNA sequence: TGTGCCAGTAGTGACAAGCGGGAGGGCCTATCAGATACGCAGTATTTT.

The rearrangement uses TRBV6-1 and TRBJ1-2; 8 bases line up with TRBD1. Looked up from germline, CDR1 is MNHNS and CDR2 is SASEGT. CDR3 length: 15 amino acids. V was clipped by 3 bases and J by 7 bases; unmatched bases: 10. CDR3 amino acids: CASSDRVWTGFGYTF. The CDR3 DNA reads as TGTGCCAGCAGTGACCGAGTCTGGACAGGGTTTGGCTACACCTTC.

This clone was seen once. The CDR3 DNA reads TGTGCCAGCAGCTTATGGACTAGCGTGCCCGGGGAGCTGTTTTTT. Its translation is CASSLWTSVPGELFF. The chain uses TRBV5-4 and TRBJ2-2, with 9 positions matching TRBD2. Looked up from germline, CDR1 is SGHNT and CDR2 is YYREEE (reference sequence). This CDR3 contains 15 residues. Trimming took 2 bases from V and 6 from J; bases not matched to a gene: 5.

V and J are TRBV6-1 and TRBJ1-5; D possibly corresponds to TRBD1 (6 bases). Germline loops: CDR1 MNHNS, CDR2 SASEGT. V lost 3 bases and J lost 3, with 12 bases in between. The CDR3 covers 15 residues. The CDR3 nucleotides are TGTGCCAGCAGTGACTGGGGGGGGCTCAATCAGCCCCAGCATTTT. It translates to CASSDWGGLNQPQHF.